This T cell receptor beta chain is from a study of T-cell memory formation after mild COVID-19. Study summary: For the most part, TCR clusters were specific to one donor.

The sample holds a few counts of this clonotype. Its antigen remains unknown. The CDR3 is made up of 16 amino acids. V gave up 1 base and J gave up 2 bases; unmatched junction bases: 4. Germline V lookup: CDR1 LGHNA, CDR2 YSLEER. Findings and caveats of the study: Chiefly within CM and EM were the contracting CD4+ clones; CD8+ ones were within EMRA.

Using its own MiXCR run on the 5' RACE reads, TCRdb lists one record per CDR3 protein. The sample contains some 68,000 distinct CDR3 sequences, around 15% of which appear only once. V gene TRBV4-3 combines with J gene TRBJ2-1; 8 bases align to TRBD2. This clonotype was sampled from an adult woman who had mild COVID-19 (a few samples of this study predate the infection). Cell type and time point are not known. Sequencing was carried out using PBMCs or a T cell subset sorted from them (not recorded which). CDR3 nucleotide sequence: TGCGCCAGCAGCCAAGGTGGTAGCGGGGCCTACAATGAGCAGTTCTTC. Translated: CASSQGGSGAYNEQFF.